This is a list of T cell receptor beta chains from one sample in a study of Graves' ophthalmopathy and Graves' hyperthyroidism. TCRdb analysed the multiplex PCR reads with MiXCR anew, one entry per CDR3 protein. In the table there are some 1.1 million distinct CDR3 sequences, roughly two fifths of which are singletons. Material: peripheral blood or thyroid tissue (not recorded which). The receptors were gathered from an adult man with Graves' hyperthyroidism. CDR3s include the opening cysteine and the closing phenylalanine or tryptophan. A D gene is named only where the DNA matches it firmly. Clone size, where shown, is once, few, many, or a class for clones that have expanded.

CDR3nt: TGTGCCTCAAAGCTACGTCTTGGGGTACACAATCAGCCCCAGCATTTT
CDR3aa: CASKLRLGVHNQPQHF
v_gene: TRBV19
d_gene: NA
abundance: many
j_gene: TRBJ1-5

CDR3nt: TGTGCCAGCTCAACGAGGACGGAAAGCTATGGCTACACCTTC
CDR3aa: CASSTRTESYGYTF
v_gene: TRBV18
d_gene: NA
abundance: NA
j_gene: TRBJ1-2

CDR3nt: TGCGCCAGCAGCTTGGGACAGAATAATGAAAAAATGTTTTTT
CDR3aa: CASSLGQNNEKMFF
v_gene: TRBV5-1
d_gene: NA
abundance: NA
j_gene: TRBJ1-4

CDR3nt: TGTGCCATCAGTGAGTCGGAGGGGATAGCGAGCGAGCAGTACTTC
CDR3aa: CAISESEGIASEQYF
v_gene: TRBV10-3
d_gene: NA
abundance: many
j_gene: TRBJ2-7

CDR3nt: TGTGCCAGCAGTGTCAGGCAGGGGGACGAGCAGTACTTC
CDR3aa: CASSVRQGDEQYF
v_gene: TRBV2
d_gene: TRBD1
abundance: many
j_gene: TRBJ2-7

CDR3nt: TGTGCCATCAGAAGGGACAGGGGACAGGCCTATGGCTACACCTTC
CDR3aa: CAIRRDRGQAYGYTF
v_gene: TRBV10-3
d_gene: TRBD1
abundance: NA
j_gene: TRBJ1-2

CDR3nt: TGTGCCACCAGCAACAAAGATGAGCAGTTCTTC
CDR3aa: CATSNKDEQFF
v_gene: TRBV15
d_gene: NA
abundance: NA
j_gene: TRBJ2-1

CDR3nt: TGTGCCAGCAACACTAGGCCCGGAACGGGGGAGCTGTTTTTT
CDR3aa: CASNTRPGTGELFF
v_gene: TRBV25-1
d_gene: NA
abundance: NA
j_gene: TRBJ2-2

CDR3nt: TGTGCCAGCAGTTCATACAGGAAAGTCGGTTCACCCCTCCACTTT
CDR3aa: CASSSYRKVGSPLHF
v_gene: TRBV12-3/TRBV12-4
d_gene: NA
abundance: many
j_gene: TRBJ1-6

CDR3nt: TGTGCCAGCAGCTTGAAAAATTCACCCCTCCACTTT
CDR3aa: CASSLKNSPLHF
v_gene: TRBV5-6
d_gene: NA
abundance: NA
j_gene: TRBJ1-6

CDR3nt: TGTGCCAGTAGTATTTTAGCAGGGGCAGGGCAGCCCCAGCATTTT
CDR3aa: CASSILAGAGQPQHF
v_gene: TRBV19
d_gene: NA
abundance: many
j_gene: TRBJ1-5

CDR3nt: TGTGCCAGCAGCGTAGACGGGACAGACCAAGAGACCCAGTACTTC
CDR3aa: CASSVDGTDQETQYF
v_gene: TRBV9
d_gene: TRBD1
abundance: once
j_gene: TRBJ2-5

CDR3nt: TGCAGCGCAGCCGGGTGGGCAGGGATGTTCGGGGAGCTGTTTTTT
CDR3aa: CSAAGWAGMFGELFF
v_gene: TRBV29-1
d_gene: NA
abundance: many
j_gene: TRBJ2-2

CDR3nt: TGTGCCAGCTCAGGCAGCTTTAATAACCAAGAGACCCAGTACTTC
CDR3aa: CASSGSFNNQETQYF
v_gene: TRBV18
d_gene: NA
abundance: NA
j_gene: TRBJ2-5

CDR3nt: TGTGCTAGTGGTTTCCAAGTGTCCGGGGGTAGGGACTATGGCTACACCTTC
CDR3aa: CASGFQVSGGRDYGYTF
v_gene: TRBV12-5
d_gene: NA
abundance: few
j_gene: TRBJ1-2

CDR3nt: TGTGCCAGCAGTTACGAGGGAGATGGCTACACCTTC
CDR3aa: CASSYEGDGYTF
v_gene: TRBV6-6
d_gene: NA
abundance: many
j_gene: TRBJ1-2

CDR3nt: TGTGCCAGCAGCCCGGTCTTTTGGACCGAAAGGGTGAACACTGAAGCTTTCTTT
CDR3aa: CASSPVFWTERVNTEAFF
v_gene: TRBV13
d_gene: NA
abundance: NA
j_gene: TRBJ1-1

CDR3nt: TGCAGCGTTGAGTCCAAGAACACCGGGGCCAACGTCCTGACTTTC
CDR3aa: CSVESKNTGANVLTF
v_gene: TRBV29-1
d_gene: NA
abundance: NA
j_gene: TRBJ2-6

CDR3nt: TGCAGCGTTGATAAGGGACTAGCGGGAGTGGCGACCCAGTACTTC
CDR3aa: CSVDKGLAGVATQYF
v_gene: TRBV29-1
d_gene: TRBD2
abundance: NA
j_gene: TRBJ2-5

CDR3nt: TGTGCCAGCAGCCGTCCAGGGCACAACGAGCAGTACTTC
CDR3aa: CASSRPGHNEQYF
v_gene: TRBV7-9
d_gene: NA
abundance: NA
j_gene: TRBJ2-7

CDR3nt: TGTGCCAGCAGCGACACGTTACAGGGGCTTGAGACCCAGTACTTC
CDR3aa: CASSDTLQGLETQYF
v_gene: TRBV13
d_gene: TRBD1
abundance: many
j_gene: TRBJ2-5

CDR3nt: TGCGCCAGCAGCCAGAGGAATAGCAATCAGCCCCAGCATTTT
CDR3aa: CASSQRNSNQPQHF
v_gene: TRBV4-1
d_gene: NA
abundance: NA
j_gene: TRBJ1-5

CDR3nt: TGTGCCAGCAGTCCCGGGACAGCCCAAGGGGACTATGGCTACACCTTC
CDR3aa: CASSPGTAQGDYGYTF
v_gene: TRBV28
d_gene: TRBD1
abundance: NA
j_gene: TRBJ1-2

CDR3nt: TGCAGTGCTAGAATAACGGTCTCCGGCAATCAGCCCCAGCATTTT
CDR3aa: CSARITVSGNQPQHF
v_gene: TRBV20-1
d_gene: NA
abundance: few
j_gene: TRBJ1-5

CDR3nt: TGTGCCAGCAGTGAACTAGCGAGTCGGGGCACCGGGGAGCTGTTTTTT
CDR3aa: CASSELASRGTGELFF
v_gene: TRBV25-1
d_gene: NA
abundance: many
j_gene: TRBJ2-2

CDR3nt: TGTGCCAGCAGAGACAGGGGGAGCGTCATGTATAATTCACCCCTCCACTTT
CDR3aa: CASRDRGSVMYNSPLHF
v_gene: TRBV6-2/TRBV6-3
d_gene: TRBD1
abundance: NA
j_gene: TRBJ1-6

CDR3nt: TGTGCCAGCAGCTTCGCCGTTAGGGACCCAAATGAAAAACTGTTTTTT
CDR3aa: CASSFAVRDPNEKLFF
v_gene: TRBV7-9
d_gene: NA
abundance: few
j_gene: TRBJ1-4

CDR3nt: TGTGCCAGCAGTAGAGATTGGGTGAACACTGAAGCTTTCTTT
CDR3aa: CASSRDWVNTEAFF
v_gene: TRBV6-6
d_gene: NA
abundance: few
j_gene: TRBJ1-1

CDR3nt: TGTGCCAGCAGCGGGGGGACAGGGAAGCACGAGCAGTACTTC
CDR3aa: CASSGGTGKHEQYF
v_gene: TRBV5-4
d_gene: TRBD1
abundance: few
j_gene: TRBJ2-7

CDR3nt: TGTGCCAGCAGCTTATTAGACTCGAGGACAACTAATGAAAAACTGTTTTTT
CDR3aa: CASSLLDSRTTNEKLFF
v_gene: TRBV7-9
d_gene: NA
abundance: NA
j_gene: TRBJ1-4

CDR3nt: TGTGCCAGCAGCCAAGGAACGACTAGCACCTACGAGCAGTACTTC
CDR3aa: CASSQGTTSTYEQYF
v_gene: TRBV7-9
d_gene: TRBD2
abundance: NA
j_gene: TRBJ2-7

CDR3nt: TGTGCCATCAGTGAGTCATTAGGGGACCCTAACAATCAGCCCCAGCATTTT
CDR3aa: CAISESLGDPNNQPQHF
v_gene: TRBV10-3
d_gene: NA
abundance: NA
j_gene: TRBJ1-5

CDR3nt: TGTGCCAGCAGCGACGGACAGGGCTTTGACGAGCAGTACTTC
CDR3aa: CASSDGQGFDEQYF
v_gene: TRBV7-3
d_gene: TRBD1
abundance: once
j_gene: TRBJ2-7

CDR3nt: TGTGCCAGCAGTTTACTTCCACTCCCCTACAATGAGCAGTTCTTC
CDR3aa: CASSLLPLPYNEQFF
v_gene: TRBV12-3/TRBV12-4
d_gene: NA
abundance: NA
j_gene: TRBJ2-1

CDR3nt: TGCAGTGCTAAACAGGATCTGAACACTGAAGCTTTCTTT
CDR3aa: CSAKQDLNTEAFF
v_gene: TRBV20-1
d_gene: NA
abundance: NA
j_gene: TRBJ1-1

CDR3nt: TGTGCCAGCAGTTACTCGATTGCAGCGGGGGATACCTACGAGCAGTACTTC
CDR3aa: CASSYSIAAGDTYEQYF
v_gene: TRBV6-6
d_gene: TRBD2
abundance: once
j_gene: TRBJ2-7

CDR3nt: TGTGCCATCAGAGATTCTGGGGCCAACGTCCTGACTTTC
CDR3aa: CAIRDSGANVLTF
v_gene: TRBV10-3
d_gene: NA
abundance: many
j_gene: TRBJ2-6

CDR3nt: TGCAGCTTATGGACGGGAGGGGAGACCCAGTACTTC
CDR3aa: CSLWTGGETQYF
v_gene: TRBV29-1
d_gene: TRBD2
abundance: many
j_gene: TRBJ2-5

CDR3nt: TGTGCCACCAGCAGAGGCCCTCAAGGGAATCAGCCCCAGCATTTT
CDR3aa: CATSRGPQGNQPQHF
v_gene: TRBV15
d_gene: NA
abundance: many
j_gene: TRBJ1-5

CDR3nt: TGTGCCAGCAGCCAAGAGTTTGCAGGGAGCAATCAGCCCCAGCATTTT
CDR3aa: CASSQEFAGSNQPQHF
v_gene: TRBV7-2
d_gene: NA
abundance: few
j_gene: TRBJ1-5

CDR3nt: TGCGCCAGCAGCAAATCGGGGGTCGGGTCCTACGAGCAGTACTTC
CDR3aa: CASSKSGVGSYEQYF
v_gene: TRBV5-1
d_gene: NA
abundance: few
j_gene: TRBJ2-7

CDR3nt: TGTGCCAGCAGCTCCGGACTGAACTACGAGCAGTACTTC
CDR3aa: CASSSGLNYEQYF
v_gene: TRBV5-8
d_gene: NA
abundance: many
j_gene: TRBJ2-7

CDR3nt: TGTGCCAGCAGCCCCGGGGCGGGGACTGAAGCTTTCTTT
CDR3aa: CASSPGAGTEAFF
v_gene: TRBV7-9
d_gene: NA
abundance: many
j_gene: TRBJ1-1

CDR3nt: TGTACCAGCAGAGAGAGAAGGGCGAACACCGGGGAGCTGTTTTTT
CDR3aa: CTSRERRANTGELFF
v_gene: TRBV7-8
d_gene: NA
abundance: NA
j_gene: TRBJ2-2

CDR3nt: TGCAGTGCTCTTTCCGGGACTAGTTCCTACGAGCAGTACTTC
CDR3aa: CSALSGTSSYEQYF
v_gene: TRBV20-1
d_gene: TRBD2
abundance: many
j_gene: TRBJ2-7

CDR3nt: TGTGCCAGCAGTCTCCCGGGGGGGCTACCCGGCGAGCAGTACTTC
CDR3aa: CASSLPGGLPGEQYF
v_gene: TRBV12-3/TRBV12-4
d_gene: TRBD2
abundance: NA
j_gene: TRBJ2-7

CDR3nt: TGTGCCAGCGAAACCTGGGGCAACACCATATATTTT
CDR3aa: CASETWGNTIYF
v_gene: TRBV6-2/TRBV6-3
d_gene: NA
abundance: few
j_gene: TRBJ1-3

CDR3nt: TGTGCCACCTTTGATGGGCAGGAAGCTTTCTTT
CDR3aa: CATFDGQEAFF
v_gene: TRBV19
d_gene: NA
abundance: NA
j_gene: TRBJ1-1

CDR3nt: TGTGCCAGCACCCCGGGCGGGGGGAGCCCTGGAAAACTGTTTTTT
CDR3aa: CASTPGGGSPGKLFF
v_gene: TRBV7-2
d_gene: NA
abundance: NA
j_gene: TRBJ1-4

CDR3nt: TGCGCCAGCAATACAGGGAGCTCCTACGAGCAGTACTTC
CDR3aa: CASNTGSSYEQYF
v_gene: TRBV10-2
d_gene: NA
abundance: many
j_gene: TRBJ2-7

CDR3nt: TGTGCCAGCAGCCCTAAGGCAATGAACACTGAAGCTTTCTTT
CDR3aa: CASSPKAMNTEAFF
v_gene: TRBV9
d_gene: NA
abundance: NA
j_gene: TRBJ1-1

CDR3nt: TGTGCCATAGAACGGACAGGCATTGGCTACACCTTC
CDR3aa: CAIERTGIGYTF
v_gene: TRBV10-3
d_gene: TRBD1
abundance: NA
j_gene: TRBJ1-2

CDR3nt: TGTGCCAGCAGTGAGCTTACAGCGCCGGAGCAGTTCTTC
CDR3aa: CASSELTAPEQFF
v_gene: TRBV10-3
d_gene: NA
abundance: NA
j_gene: TRBJ2-1

CDR3nt: TGTGCCACCAGCAGAGATCTGACAGTCCCATCCTACGAGCAGTACTTC
CDR3aa: CATSRDLTVPSYEQYF
v_gene: TRBV15
d_gene: NA
abundance: many
j_gene: TRBJ2-7

CDR3nt: TGTGCCAGCAGCTACGGGACAGGGGTTGCCAATCAGCCCCAGCATTTT
CDR3aa: CASSYGTGVANQPQHF
v_gene: TRBV5-6
d_gene: TRBD1
abundance: few
j_gene: TRBJ1-5

CDR3nt: TGTGCCAGCAGTCCCGGACAGGGCAGGCGAAAACTGTTTTTT
CDR3aa: CASSPGQGRRKLFF
v_gene: TRBV10-3
d_gene: TRBD1
abundance: NA
j_gene: TRBJ1-4

CDR3nt: TGCAGCGCTAGGAGGGGGGCGCGGATCGGTGAAGCTTTCTTT
CDR3aa: CSARRGARIGEAFF
v_gene: TRBV20-1
d_gene: NA
abundance: many
j_gene: TRBJ1-1

CDR3nt: TGTGCCAGCATTGGTGAGAGTGAAGGGAACTACGAGCAGTACTTC
CDR3aa: CASIGESEGNYEQYF
v_gene: TRBV6-2/TRBV6-3
d_gene: NA
abundance: few
j_gene: TRBJ2-7

CDR3nt: TGCAGTGTTCTGAGCGGGGAGACCTACGAGCAGCACTTC
CDR3aa: CSVLSGETYEQHF
v_gene: TRBV20-1
d_gene: TRBD2
abundance: once
j_gene: TRBJ2-7